This TCR beta chain is drawn from a study of blood T cell repertoires in COVID-19. Germline CDR1 reads SGHKS; CDR2 reads YYEKEE (reference sequence). This CDR3 comprises 14 residues. V lost 2 bases and J lost 8, with 11 bases in between. Those who participated ranged in age from roughly 18 to 90 years and resided in about two dozen US areas. This table comes from immunoSEQ multiplex PCR, and its TCRdb copy is limited to in-frame clones, with some not included. In the table there are more than 300,000 clones, around nine tenths of which are singletons. The sequence was obtained from a woman aged 18-29 years who had recovered from COVID-19. Sample: PBMCs or T cells enriched from blood (not recorded which). The rearrangement joins TRBV5-5 to TRBJ1-6; possible D gene TRBD1, 6 bases. As DNA, the CDR3 is TGTGCCAGCAGCTTCCTGGGGGCGGATTCACCCCTCCACTTT. Residues: CASSFLGADSPLHF.